The text below deals with one T cell receptor (beta chain). Researchers barred patients who had uncontrolled infection, other autoimmune disease, pregnancy or lactation. Trimming left V 0 bases short and J 1 base short, with 16 bases between. The CDR3 spans 17 residues. Germline CDR1 reads SGHRS; CDR2 reads YFSETQ. This sample is drawn from a study of T cells in Graves' hyperthyroidism and ophthalmopathy. RNA transcripts were the template for amplifying TCR beta CDR3 regions. First-round RT-PCR with HTBI primers amplified the TCR CDR3 region. One entry per CDR3 protein results from TCRdb running MiXCR on the multiplex PCR reads. The sample carries 270,000 or so distinct CDR3 sequences, less than 30% recorded once.

This receptor was obtained from a man aged 35 to 55 with Graves' hyperthyroidism that later progressed to Graves' ophthalmopathy. The rearrangement links TRBV5-1 to TRBJ1-1; tentative D call: TRBD1 (5 bases). The sample taken for sequencing was blood. CDR3 amino acids: CASSLGGGTGENTEAFF. CDR3 nucleotides: TGCGCCAGCAGCTTGGGCGGGGGTACCGGGGAGAACACTGAAGCTTTCTTT. Drawing the rest from reference TRBV5-1 and TRBJ1-1, the complete variable domain is KAGVTQTPRYLIKTRGQQVTLSCSPISGHRSVSWYQQTPGQGLQFLFEYFSETQRNKGNFPGRFSGRQFSNSRSEMNVSTLELGDSALYLCASSLGGGTGENTEAFFGQGTRLTVV.